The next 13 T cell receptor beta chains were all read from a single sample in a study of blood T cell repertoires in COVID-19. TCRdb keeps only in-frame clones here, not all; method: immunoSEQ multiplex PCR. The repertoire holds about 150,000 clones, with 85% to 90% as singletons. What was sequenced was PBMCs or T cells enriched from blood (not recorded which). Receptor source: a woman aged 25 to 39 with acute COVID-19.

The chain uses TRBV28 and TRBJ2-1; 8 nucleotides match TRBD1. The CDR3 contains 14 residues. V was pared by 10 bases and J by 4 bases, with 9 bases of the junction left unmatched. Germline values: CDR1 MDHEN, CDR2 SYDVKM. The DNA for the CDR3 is TGTGCCATCCCAGGGGGCTCGGGTTACAATGAGCAGTTCTTC. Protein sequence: CAIPGGSGYNEQFF.

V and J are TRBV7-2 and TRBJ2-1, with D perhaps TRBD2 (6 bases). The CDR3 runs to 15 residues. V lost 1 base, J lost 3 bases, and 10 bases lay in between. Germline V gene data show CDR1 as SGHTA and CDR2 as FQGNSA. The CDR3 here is CASSLELAGYNEQFF. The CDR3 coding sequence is TGTGCCAGCAGCTTAGAACTAGCTGGCTACAATGAGCAGTTCTTC.

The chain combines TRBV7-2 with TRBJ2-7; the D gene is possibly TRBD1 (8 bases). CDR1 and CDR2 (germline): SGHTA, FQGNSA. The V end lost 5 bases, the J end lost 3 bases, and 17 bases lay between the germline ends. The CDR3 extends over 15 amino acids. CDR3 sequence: CASSEAGTGGYEQYF. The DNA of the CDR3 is TGTGCCAGCAGCGAAGCGGGGACAGGCGGCTACGAGCAGTACTTC.

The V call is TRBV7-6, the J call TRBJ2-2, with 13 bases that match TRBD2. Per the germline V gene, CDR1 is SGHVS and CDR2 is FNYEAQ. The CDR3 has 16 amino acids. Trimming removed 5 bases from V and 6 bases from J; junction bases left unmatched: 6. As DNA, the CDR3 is TGTGCCAGCAGCCCGGGACTAGCGGGATCGGCCGGGGAGCTGTTTTTT. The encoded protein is CASSPGLAGSAGELFF. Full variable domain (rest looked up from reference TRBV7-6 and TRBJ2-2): GAGVSQSPRYKVTKRGQDVALRCDPISGHVSLYWYRQALGQGPEFLTYFNYEAQQDKSGLPNDRFSAERPEGSISTLTIQRTEQRDSAMYRCASSPGLAGSAGELFFGEGSRLTVL.

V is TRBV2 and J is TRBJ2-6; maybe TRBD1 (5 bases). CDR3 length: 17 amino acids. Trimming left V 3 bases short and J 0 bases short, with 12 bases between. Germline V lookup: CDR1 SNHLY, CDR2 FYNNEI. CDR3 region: CASSEQGLPSGANVLTF. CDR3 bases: TGTGCCAGCAGTGAGCAGGGTCTACCCTCTGGGGCCAACGTCCTGACTTTC. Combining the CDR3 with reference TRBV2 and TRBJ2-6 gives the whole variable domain EPEVTQTPSHQVTQMGQEVILRCVPISNHLYFYWYRQILGQKVEFLVSFYNNEISEKSEIFDDQFSVERPDGSNFTLKIRSTKLEDSAMYFCASSEQGLPSGANVLTFGAGSRLTVL.

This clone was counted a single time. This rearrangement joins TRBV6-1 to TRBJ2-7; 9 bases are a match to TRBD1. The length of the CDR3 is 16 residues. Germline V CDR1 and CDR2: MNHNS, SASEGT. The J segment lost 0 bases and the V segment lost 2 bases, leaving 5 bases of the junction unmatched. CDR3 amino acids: CASSESPGQGSYEQYF. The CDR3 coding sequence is TGTGCCAGCAGTGAATCACCGGGACAGGGCTCCTACGAGCAGTACTTC.

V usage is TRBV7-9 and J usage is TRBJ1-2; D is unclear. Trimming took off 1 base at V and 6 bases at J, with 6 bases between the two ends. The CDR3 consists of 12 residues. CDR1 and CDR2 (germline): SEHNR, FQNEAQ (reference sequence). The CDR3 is CASSLVEDGYTF. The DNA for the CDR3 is TGTGCCAGCAGCTTAGTCGAGGATGGCTACACCTTC.

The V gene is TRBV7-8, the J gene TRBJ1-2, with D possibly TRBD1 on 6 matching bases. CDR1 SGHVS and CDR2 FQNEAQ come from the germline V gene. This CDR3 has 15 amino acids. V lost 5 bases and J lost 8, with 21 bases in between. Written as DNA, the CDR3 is TGTGCCAGCAGCGCTTACAGGGAAACCCTTGAAGGCTACACCTTC. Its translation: CASSAYRETLEGYTF. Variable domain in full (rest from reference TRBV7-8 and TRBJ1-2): GAGVSQSPRYKVAKRGQDVALRCDPISGHVSLFWYQQALGQGPEFLTYFQNEAQLDKSGLPSDRFFAERPEGSVSTLKIQRTQQEDSAVYLCASSAYRETLEGYTFGSGTRLTVV.

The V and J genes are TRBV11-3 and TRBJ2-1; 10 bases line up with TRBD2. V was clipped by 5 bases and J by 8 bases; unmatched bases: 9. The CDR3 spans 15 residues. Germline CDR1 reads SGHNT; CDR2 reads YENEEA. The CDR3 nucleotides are TGTGCCAGCAGCCGTTCTAGCGGGAGCGACTATGAGCAGTTCTTC. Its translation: CASSRSSGSDYEQFF.

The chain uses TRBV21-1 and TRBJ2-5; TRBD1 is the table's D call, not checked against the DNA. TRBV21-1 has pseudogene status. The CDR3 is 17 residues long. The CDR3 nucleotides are TGTGCCAGCAGCAAGGGGACAGGGCTGGGGTACCAAGAGACCCAGTACTTC. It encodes CASSKGTGLGYQETQYF.

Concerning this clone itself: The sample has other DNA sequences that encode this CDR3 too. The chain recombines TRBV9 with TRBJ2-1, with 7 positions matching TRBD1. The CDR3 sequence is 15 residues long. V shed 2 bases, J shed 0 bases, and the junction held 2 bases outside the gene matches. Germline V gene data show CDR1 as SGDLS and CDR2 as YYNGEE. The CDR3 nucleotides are TGTGCCAGCAGCGTGGCAGGGGGCTCCTACAATGAGCAGTTCTTC. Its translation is CASSVAGGSYNEQFF.

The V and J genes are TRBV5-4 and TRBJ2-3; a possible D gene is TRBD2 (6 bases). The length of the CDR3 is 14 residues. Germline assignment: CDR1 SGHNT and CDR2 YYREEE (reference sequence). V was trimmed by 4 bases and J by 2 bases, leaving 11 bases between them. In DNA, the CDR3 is TGTGCCAGCAGCCCCGGGACTGTCACAGATACGCAGTATTTT. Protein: CASSPGTVTDTQYF.

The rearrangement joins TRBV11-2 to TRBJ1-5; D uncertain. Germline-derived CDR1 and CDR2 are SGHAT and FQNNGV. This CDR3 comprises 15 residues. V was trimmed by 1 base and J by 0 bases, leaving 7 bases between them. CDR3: CASSLGAGSNQPQHF. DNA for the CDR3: TGTGCCAGCAGCTTAGGGGCAGGTAGCAATCAGCCCCAGCATTTT.